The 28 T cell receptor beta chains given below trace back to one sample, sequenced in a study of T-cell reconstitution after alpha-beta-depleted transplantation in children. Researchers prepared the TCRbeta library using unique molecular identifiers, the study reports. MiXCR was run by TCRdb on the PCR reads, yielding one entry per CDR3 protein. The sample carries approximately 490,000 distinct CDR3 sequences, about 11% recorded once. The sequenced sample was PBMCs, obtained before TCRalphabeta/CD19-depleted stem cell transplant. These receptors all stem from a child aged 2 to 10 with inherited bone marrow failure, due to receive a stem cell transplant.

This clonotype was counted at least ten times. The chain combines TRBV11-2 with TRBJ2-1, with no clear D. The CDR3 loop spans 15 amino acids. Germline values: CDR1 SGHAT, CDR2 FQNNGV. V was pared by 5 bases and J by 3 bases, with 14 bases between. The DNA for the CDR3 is TGTGCCAGCAGCCTAACTGGCTTACTCTACAATGAGCAGTTCTTC. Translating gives CASSLTGLLYNEQFF. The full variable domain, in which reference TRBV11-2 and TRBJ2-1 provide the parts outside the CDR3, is EAGVAQSPRYKIIEKRQSVAFWCNPISGHATLYWYQQILGQGPKLLIQFQNNGVVDDSQLPKDRFSAERLKGVDSTLKIQPAKLEDSAVYLCASSLTGLLYNEQFFGPGTRLTVL.

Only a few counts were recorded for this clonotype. The CDR3 region has the DNA TGTGCCTGGACCAGGGGGGACTCTGGGGCCAACGTCCTGACTTTC. Translating it yields CAWTRGDSGANVLTF. The chain has TRBV30 and TRBJ2-6; perhaps TRBD1 as D (7 bases). The CDR3 spans 15 residues. V shed 4 bases and J shed 0 bases, with 10 bases lying between them. Germline assignment: CDR1 GTSNPN and CDR2 SVGIG (reference sequence).

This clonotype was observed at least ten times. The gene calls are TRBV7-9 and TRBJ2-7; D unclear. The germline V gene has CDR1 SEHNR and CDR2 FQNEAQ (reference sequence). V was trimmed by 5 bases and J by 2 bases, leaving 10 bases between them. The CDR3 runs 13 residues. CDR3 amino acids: CASSPLGTYEQYF. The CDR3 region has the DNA TGTGCCAGCAGCCCCCTCGGAACCTACGAGCAGTACTTC. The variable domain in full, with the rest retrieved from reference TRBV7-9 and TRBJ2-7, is DTGVSQNPRHKITKRGQNVTFRCDPISEHNRLYWYRQTLGQGPEFLTYFQNEAQLEKSRLLSDRFSAERPKGSFSTLEIQRTEQGDSAMYLCASSPLGTYEQYFGPGTRLTVT.

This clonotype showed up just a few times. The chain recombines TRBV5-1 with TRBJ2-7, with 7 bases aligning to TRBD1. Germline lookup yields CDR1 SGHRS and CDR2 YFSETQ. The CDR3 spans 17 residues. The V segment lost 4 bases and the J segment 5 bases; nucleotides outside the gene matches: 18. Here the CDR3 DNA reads TGCGCCAGCAGCCCCCCAGGGACAGCCTATACGAAGGACGAGCAGTACTTC. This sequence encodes CASSPPGTAYTKDEQYF.

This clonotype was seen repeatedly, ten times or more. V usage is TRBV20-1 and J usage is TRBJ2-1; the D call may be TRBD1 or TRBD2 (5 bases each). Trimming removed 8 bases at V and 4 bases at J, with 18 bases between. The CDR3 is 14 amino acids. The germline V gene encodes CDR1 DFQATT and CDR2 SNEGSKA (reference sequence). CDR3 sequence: CSMLGVGVYNEQFF. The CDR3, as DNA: TGCAGTATGCTGGGGGTCGGGGTATACAATGAGCAGTTCTTC.

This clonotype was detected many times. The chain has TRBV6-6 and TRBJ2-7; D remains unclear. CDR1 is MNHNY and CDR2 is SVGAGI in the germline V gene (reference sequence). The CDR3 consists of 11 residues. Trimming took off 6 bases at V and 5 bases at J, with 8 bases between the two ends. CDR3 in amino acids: CASSPPDEQYF. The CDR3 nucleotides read TGTGCCAGCAGCCCGCCTGACGAGCAGTACTTC.

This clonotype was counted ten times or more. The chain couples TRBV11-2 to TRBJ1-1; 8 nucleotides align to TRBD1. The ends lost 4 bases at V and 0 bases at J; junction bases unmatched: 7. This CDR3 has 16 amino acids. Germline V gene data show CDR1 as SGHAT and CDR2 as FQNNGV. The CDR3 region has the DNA TGTGCCAGCAGCTGGAACAGGGGGAGAGTGAACACTGAAGCTTTCTTT. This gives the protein CASSWNRGRVNTEAFF.

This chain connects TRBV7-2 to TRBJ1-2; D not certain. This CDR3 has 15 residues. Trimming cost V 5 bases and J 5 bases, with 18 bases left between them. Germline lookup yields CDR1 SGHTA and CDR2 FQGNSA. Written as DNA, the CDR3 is TGTGCCAGCAGCCGCCTCGGCGAGGGTTCATATGGCTACACCTTC. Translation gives CASSRLGEGSYGYTF.

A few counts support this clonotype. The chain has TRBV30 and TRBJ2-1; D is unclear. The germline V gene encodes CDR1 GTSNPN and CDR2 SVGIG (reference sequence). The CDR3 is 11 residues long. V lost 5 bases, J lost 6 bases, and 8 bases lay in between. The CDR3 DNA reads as TGTGCCTGGCTCGAAGGCAATGAGCAGTTCTTC. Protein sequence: CAWLEGNEQFF.

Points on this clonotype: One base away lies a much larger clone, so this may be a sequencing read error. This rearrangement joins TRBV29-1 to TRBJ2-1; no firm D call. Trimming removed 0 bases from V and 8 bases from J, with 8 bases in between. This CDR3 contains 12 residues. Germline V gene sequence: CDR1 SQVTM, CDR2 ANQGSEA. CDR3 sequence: CSVEDQRDEQFF. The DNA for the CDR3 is TGCAGCGTTGAAGATCAACGGGATGAGCAGTTCTTC.

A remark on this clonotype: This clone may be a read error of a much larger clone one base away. DNA of the CDR3: TGTGCCAGCTGCCAAGGGACTAGCGGAGACTCCTACAATGAGCAGTTCTTC. Protein sequence: CASCQGTSGDSYNEQFF. V gene TRBV3-1 combines with J gene TRBJ2-1; TRBD2 agrees at 11 bases. The CDR3 contains 17 residues. Per the germline V gene, CDR1 is LGHDT and CDR2 is YNNKEL (reference sequence).

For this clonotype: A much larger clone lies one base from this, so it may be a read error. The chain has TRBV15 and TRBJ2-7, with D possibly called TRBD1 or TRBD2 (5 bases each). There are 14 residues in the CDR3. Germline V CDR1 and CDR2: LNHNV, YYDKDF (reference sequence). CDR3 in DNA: TGTGCCACCAGCAGACAGGGACCCGCCTACGATCAGTACTTC. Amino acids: CATSRQGPAYDQYF.

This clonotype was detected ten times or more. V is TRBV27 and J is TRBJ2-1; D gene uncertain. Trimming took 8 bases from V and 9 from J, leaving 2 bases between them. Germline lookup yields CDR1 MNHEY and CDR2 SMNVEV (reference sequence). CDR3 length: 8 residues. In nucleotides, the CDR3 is TGTGCCAGCCCTGAGCAGTTCTTC. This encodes CASPEQFF.

The CDR3 coding sequence is TGTGCCAGTAAATGGGGTATTGAGAACACTGAAGCTTTCTTT. It specifies CASKWGIENTEAFF. The chain couples TRBV19 to TRBJ1-1; D remains ambiguous. The CDR3 has 14 residues. CDR1 LNHDA and CDR2 SQIVND come from the germline V gene (reference sequence). V lost 7 bases and J 1 base, leaving 13 bases between the germline ends.

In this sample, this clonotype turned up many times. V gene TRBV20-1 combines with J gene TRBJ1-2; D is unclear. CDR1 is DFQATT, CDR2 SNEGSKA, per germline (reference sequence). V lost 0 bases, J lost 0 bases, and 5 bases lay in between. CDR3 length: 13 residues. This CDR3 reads CSAREAANYGYTF. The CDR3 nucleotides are TGCAGTGCTAGAGAGGCAGCTAACTATGGCTACACCTTC.

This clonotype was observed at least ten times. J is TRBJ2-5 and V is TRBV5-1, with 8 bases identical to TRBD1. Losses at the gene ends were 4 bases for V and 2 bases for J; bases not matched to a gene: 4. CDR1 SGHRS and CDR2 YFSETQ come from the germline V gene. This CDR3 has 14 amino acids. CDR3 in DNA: TGCGCCAGCAGCGAGGACAGGGCACAAGAGACCCAGTACTTC. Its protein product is CASSEDRAQETQYF. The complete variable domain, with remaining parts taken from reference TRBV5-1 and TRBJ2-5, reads KAGVTQTPRYLIKTRGQQVTLSCSPISGHRSVSWYQQTPGQGLQFLFEYFSETQRNKGNFPGRFSGRQFSNSRSEMNVSTLELGDSALYLCASSEDRAQETQYFGPGTRLLVL.

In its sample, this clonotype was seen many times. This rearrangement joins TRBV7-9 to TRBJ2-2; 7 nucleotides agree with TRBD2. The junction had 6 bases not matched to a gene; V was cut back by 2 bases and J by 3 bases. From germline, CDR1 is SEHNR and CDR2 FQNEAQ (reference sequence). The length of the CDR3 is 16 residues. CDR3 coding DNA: TGTGCCAGCAGCTTATCCGGGAGGAAGTACACCGGGGAGCTGTTTTTT. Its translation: CASSLSGRKYTGELFF.

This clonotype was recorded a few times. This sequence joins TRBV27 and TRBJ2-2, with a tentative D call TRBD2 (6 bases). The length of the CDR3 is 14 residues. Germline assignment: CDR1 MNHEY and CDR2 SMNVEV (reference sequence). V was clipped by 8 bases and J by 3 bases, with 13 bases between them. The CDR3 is CASQLRGDTGELFF. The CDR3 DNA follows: TGTGCCAGCCAACTGCGGGGAGACACCGGGGAGCTGTTTTTT.

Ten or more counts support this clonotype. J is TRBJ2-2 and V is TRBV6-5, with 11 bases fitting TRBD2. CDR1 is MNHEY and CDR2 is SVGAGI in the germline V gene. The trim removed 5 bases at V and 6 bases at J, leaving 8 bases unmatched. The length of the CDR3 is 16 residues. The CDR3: CASSPRLAGIAGELFF. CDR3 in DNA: TGTGCCAGCAGTCCTAGACTAGCGGGAATTGCCGGGGAGCTGTTTTTT.

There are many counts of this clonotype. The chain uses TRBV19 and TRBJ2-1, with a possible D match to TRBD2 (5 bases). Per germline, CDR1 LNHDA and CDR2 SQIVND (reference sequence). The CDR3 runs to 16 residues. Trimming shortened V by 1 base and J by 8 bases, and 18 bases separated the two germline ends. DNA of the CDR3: TGTGCCAGTAGTATAGGTCGGCGGGCGTTGTTCGATGAGCAGTTCTTC. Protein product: CASSIGRRALFDEQFF.

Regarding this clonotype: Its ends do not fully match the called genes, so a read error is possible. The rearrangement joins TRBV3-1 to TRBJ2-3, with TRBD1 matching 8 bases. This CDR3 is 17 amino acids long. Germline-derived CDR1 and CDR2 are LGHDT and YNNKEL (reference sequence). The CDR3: CACSKDQYRGVPDTQYF. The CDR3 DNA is TGTGCCTGCAGCAAAGATCAATACAGGGGGGTTCCAGATACGCAGTATTTT.

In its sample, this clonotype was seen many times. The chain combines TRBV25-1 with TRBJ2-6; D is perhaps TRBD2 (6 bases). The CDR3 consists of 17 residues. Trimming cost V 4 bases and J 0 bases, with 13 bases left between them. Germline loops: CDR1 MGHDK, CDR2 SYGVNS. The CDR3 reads CASSVGGPSSGANVLTF. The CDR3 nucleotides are TGTGCCAGCAGTGTCGGGGGTCCGAGCTCTGGGGCCAACGTCCTGACTTTC.

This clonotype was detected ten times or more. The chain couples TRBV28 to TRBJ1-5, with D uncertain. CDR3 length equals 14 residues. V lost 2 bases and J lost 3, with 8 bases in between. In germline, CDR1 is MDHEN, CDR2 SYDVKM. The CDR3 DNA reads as TGTGCCAGCAGTTTAATCCTCAACAATCAGCCCCAGCATTTT. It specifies CASSLILNNQPQHF.

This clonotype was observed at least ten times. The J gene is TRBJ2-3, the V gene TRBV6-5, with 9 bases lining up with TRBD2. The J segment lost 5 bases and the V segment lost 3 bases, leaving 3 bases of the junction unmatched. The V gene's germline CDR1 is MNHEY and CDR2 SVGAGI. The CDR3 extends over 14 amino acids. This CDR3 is CASSYSGRIDTQYF. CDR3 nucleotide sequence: TGTGCCAGCAGTTATAGCGGGAGAATAGATACGCAGTATTTT.

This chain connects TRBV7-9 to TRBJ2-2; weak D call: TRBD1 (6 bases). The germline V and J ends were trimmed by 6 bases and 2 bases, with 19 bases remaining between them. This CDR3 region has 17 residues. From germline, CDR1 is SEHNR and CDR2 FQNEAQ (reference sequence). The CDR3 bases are TGTGCCAGCAGACCAGTAGGAACGGGACACAACACCGGGGAGCTGTTTTTT. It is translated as CASRPVGTGHNTGELFF.

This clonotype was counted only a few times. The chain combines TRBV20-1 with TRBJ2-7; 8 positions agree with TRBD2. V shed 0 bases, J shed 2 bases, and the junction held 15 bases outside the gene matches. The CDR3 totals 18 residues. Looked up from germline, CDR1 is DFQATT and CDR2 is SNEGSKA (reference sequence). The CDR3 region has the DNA TGCAGTGCTAGAGATCCGTGGGGAAGCGGGAGTACTCCCTACGAGCAGTACTTC. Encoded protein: CSARDPWGSGSTPYEQYF.

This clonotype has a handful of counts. CDR3 sequence reads: CASSIPDTEAFF. The DNA for the CDR3 is TGTGCCAGTAGTATCCCAGACACTGAAGCTTTCTTT. The chain combines TRBV19 with TRBJ1-1; D is ambiguous. The CDR3 is made up of 12 amino acids. Germline V CDR1 and CDR2: LNHDA, SQIVND (reference sequence). V lost 3 bases, J lost 3 bases, and 5 bases lay in between.

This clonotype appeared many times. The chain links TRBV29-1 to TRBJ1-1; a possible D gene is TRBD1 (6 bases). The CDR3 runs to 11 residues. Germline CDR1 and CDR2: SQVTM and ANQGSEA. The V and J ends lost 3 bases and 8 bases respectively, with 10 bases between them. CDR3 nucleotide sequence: TGCAGCGTTGATACAGGGTTGGAAGCTTTCTTT. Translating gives CSVDTGLEAFF.